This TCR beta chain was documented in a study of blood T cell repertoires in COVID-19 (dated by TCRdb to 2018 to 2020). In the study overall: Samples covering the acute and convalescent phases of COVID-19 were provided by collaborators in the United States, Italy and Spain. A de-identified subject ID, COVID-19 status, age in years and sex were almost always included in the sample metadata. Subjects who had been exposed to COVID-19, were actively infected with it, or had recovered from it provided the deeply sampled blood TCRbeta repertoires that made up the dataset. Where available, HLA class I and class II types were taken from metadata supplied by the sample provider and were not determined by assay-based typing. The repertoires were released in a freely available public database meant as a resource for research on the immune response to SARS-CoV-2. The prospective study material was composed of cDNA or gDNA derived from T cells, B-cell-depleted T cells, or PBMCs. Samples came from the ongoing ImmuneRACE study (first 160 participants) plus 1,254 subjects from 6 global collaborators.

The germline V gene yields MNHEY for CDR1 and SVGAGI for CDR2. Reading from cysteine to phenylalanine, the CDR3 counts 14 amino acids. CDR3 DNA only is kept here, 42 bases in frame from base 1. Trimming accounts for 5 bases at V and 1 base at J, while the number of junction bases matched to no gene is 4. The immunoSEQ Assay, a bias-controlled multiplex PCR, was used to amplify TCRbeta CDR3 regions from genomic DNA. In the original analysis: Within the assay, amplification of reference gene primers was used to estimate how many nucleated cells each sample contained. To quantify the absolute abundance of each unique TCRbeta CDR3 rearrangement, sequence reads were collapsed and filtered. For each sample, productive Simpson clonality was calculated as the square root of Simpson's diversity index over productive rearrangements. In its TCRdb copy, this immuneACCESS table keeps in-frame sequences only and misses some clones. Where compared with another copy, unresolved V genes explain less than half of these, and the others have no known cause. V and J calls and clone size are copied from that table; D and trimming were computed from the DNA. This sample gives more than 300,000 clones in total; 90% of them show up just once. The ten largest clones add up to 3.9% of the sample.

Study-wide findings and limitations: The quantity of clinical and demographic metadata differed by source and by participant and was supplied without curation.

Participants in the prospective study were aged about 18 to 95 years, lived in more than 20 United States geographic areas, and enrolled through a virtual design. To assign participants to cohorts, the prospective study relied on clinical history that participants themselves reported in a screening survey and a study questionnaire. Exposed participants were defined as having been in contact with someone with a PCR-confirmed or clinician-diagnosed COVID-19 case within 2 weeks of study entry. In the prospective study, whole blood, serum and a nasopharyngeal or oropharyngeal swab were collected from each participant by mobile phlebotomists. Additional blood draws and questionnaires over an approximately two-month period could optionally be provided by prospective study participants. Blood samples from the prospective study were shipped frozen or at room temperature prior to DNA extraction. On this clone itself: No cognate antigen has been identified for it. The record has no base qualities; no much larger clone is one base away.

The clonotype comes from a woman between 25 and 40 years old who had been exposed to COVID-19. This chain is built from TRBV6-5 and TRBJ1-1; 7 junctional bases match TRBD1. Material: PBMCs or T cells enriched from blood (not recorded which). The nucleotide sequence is TGTGCCAGCAGTAAGGGGGCCTCGAACACTGAAGCTTTCTTT. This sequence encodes CASSKGASNTEAFF.